This T cell receptor beta chain was sequenced during a study of blood T cell repertoires in COVID-19. As processed by the authors: Reference gene primer amplification in the assay estimated nucleated cell counts. TCRdb keeps only in-frame clones here, not all; method: immunoSEQ multiplex PCR. That table gives V, J and clone size, and the DNA gave D and trimming. The profile covers 320,000 or so clones, with approximately 81% appearing a single time and approximately 1.9% taken by the ten largest. CDR3 length: 15 residues. Germline CDR1 and CDR2: MDHEN and SYDVKM. V lost 5 bases, J lost 3 bases, and 9 bases stayed unmatched. The age range of participants was about 18 to 95 years, with residence in about 25 US areas. Participant-given clinical history determined each cohort assignment. In the 2 weeks before study entry, exposed participants met a COVID-19 case, which was PCR-confirmed or clinician-diagnosed.

This clone has a count of ten or more. The receptor comes from a woman aged 25 to 45 who had been exposed to COVID-19. The chain is built from TRBV28 and TRBJ1-2; 7 bases agree with TRBD1. Material for sequencing was PBMCs or T cells enriched from blood (not recorded which). CDR3 sequence: CASSPYTDRDYGYTF. CDR3 nucleotides: TGTGCCAGCAGTCCCTATACCGACAGGGACTATGGCTACACCTTC.